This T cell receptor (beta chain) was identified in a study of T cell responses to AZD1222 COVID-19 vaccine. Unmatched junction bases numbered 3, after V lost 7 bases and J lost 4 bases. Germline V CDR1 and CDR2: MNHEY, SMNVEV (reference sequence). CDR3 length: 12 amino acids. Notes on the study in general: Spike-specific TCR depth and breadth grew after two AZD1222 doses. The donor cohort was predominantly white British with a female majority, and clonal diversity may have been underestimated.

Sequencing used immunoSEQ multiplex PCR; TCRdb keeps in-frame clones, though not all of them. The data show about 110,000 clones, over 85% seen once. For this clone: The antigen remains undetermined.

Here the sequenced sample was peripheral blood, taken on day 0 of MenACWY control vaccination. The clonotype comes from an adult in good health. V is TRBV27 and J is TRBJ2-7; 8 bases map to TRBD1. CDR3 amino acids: CASTNRGYEQYF. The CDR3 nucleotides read TGTGCCAGCACGAACAGGGGGTACGAGCAGTACTTC.